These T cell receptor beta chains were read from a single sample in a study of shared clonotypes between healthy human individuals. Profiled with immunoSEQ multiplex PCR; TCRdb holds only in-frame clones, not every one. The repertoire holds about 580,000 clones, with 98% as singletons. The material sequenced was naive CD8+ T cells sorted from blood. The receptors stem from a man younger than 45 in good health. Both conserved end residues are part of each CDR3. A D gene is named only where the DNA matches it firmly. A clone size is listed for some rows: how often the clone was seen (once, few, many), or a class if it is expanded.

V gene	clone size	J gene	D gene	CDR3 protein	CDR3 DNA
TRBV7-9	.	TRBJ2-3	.	CASSLVKSDPPTDTQYF	TGTGCCAGCAGCTTAGTAAAAAGCGATCCCCCCACAGATACGCAGTATTTT
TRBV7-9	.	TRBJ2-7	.	CASSLGQDYEQYF	TGTGCCAGCAGCTTAGGTCAGGACTACGAGCAGTACTTC
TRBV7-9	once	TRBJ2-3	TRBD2	CAAYQEGRALLSSTDTQYF	TGTGCCGCATACCAGGAAGGGAGGGCCTTACTATCCAGCACAGATACGCAGTATTTT
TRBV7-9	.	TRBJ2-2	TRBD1	CASSLAGTANTGELFF	TGTGCCAGCAGCTTAGCCGGGACAGCGAACACCGGGGAGCTGTTTTTT
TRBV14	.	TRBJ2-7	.	CASSHILYEQYF	TGTGCCAGCAGCCACATTCTCTACGAGCAGTACTTC
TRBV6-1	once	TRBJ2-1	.	CASSDRGLYNEQFF	TGTGCCAGCAGCGACCGGGGACTCTACAATGAGCAGTTCTTC
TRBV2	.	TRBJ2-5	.	CATKYSSGETQYF	TGTGCCACCAAGTACTCCTCGGGGGAGACCCAGTACTTC
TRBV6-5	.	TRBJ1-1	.	CASSPTNRRNTEAFF	TGTGCCAGCAGCCCAACCAACAGACGGAACACTGAAGCTTTCTTT
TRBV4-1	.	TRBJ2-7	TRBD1	CASSQDLSTGDSYEQYF	TGCGCCAGCAGCCAAGATTTGTCGACAGGGGACTCCTACGAGCAGTACTTC
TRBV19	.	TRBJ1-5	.	CASSIGAPQPQHF	TGTGCCAGTAGTATAGGAGCACCCCAGCCCCAGCATTTT
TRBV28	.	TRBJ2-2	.	CASSFWGGANTNTGELFF	TGTGCCAGCAGTTTTTGGGGTGGGGCCAACACTAACACCGGGGAGCTGTTTTTT